This section outlines one TCR beta chain sequence together with its context. Its antigen remains unidentified. The sample is drawn from a study of shared clonotypes between healthy human individuals. The material for each subset, its genomic DNA, was split evenly across several immunoSEQ plates. In the authors' methods: Sequence data from immunoSEQ were junction-only and lacked quality scores; consequently, filtering differed. Measured with immunoSEQ multiplex PCR; TCRdb has only the in-frame clones, and not every one. V, J and clone size are those of that table, while D and trimming were read from the DNA. The table lists roughly 760,000 clones, about 74% of them singletons, with over 1.5% in the top ten. Study outcomes and limitations: It was only blood that was sampled, and tissue repertoires likely differ. Generally, naive subsets (rather than memory subsets) showed larger estimated richness.

CDR1 is SGHAT, CDR2 FQNNGV, per germline. The CDR3 is made up of 11 amino acids. Trimming removed 5 bases at V and 4 bases at J, with 6 bases between. This clonotype was sampled from a woman aged 25-40 years in good health. This sequence joins TRBV11-2 and TRBJ2-7; no clear D gene. The sample comprised memory CD4+ T cells sorted from blood. Subset meaning: CD45RA-negative fraction. CDR3 sequence: CASSHGYEQYF. The CDR3 nucleotides read TGTGCCAGCAGCCATGGATACGAGCAGTACTTC.